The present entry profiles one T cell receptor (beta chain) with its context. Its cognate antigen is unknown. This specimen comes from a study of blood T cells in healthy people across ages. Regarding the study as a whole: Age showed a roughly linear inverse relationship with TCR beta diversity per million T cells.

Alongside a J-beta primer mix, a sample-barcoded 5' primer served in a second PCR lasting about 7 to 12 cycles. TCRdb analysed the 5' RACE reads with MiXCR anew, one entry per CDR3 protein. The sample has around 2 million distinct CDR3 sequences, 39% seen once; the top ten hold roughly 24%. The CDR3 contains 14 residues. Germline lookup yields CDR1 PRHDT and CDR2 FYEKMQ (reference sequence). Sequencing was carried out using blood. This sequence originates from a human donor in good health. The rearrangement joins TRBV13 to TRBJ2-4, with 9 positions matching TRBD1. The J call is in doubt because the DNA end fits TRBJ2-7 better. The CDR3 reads CASSSGQGQYEQYF. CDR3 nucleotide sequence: TGTGCCAGCAGCTCGGGACAGGGTCAATACGAGCAGTACTTC.